This T cell receptor (beta chain) was captured by sequencing in a study of cytomegalovirus exposure and HLA in healthy donors. The PCR had 60 Vbeta and 13 Jbeta primers. The table came from immunoSEQ multiplex PCR; TCRdb's copy has only in-frame clones and leaves some out. The table includes 140,000 to 150,000 clones, just over 65% detected once. Sequenced input: PBMCs. This TCR came from a woman aged 55-69 years in good health and CMV-seronegative.

The CDR3 reads CASRGSRGYEQYF. The CDR3 region has the DNA TGTGCCAGCAGGGGCTCGCGGGGGTACGAGCAGTACTTC. This rearrangement joins TRBV2 to TRBJ2-7; TRBD2 matches 7 bases. The CDR3 loop spans 13 amino acids. Germline assignment: CDR1 SNHLY and CDR2 FYNNEI. V gave up 6 bases and J gave up 4 bases; unmatched junction bases: 6.